Listed below are T cell receptor beta chains from one sample, sequenced in a study of CD8 T cells in ankylosing spondylitis. Via MiXCR, TCRdb re-called the 5' RACE reads, giving one row per CDR3 protein. In the table there are 270,000 or so distinct CDR3 sequences, over 15% of which are singletons. Sequencing was carried out using blood, either unsorted or a sorted T cell fraction (not recorded which). Receptor source: a male donor with ankylosing spondylitis or in good health (not recorded which). Both conserved end residues are part of each CDR3. The D gene is left open where the match is weak. Expanded clones are given a class, and other clones once, few, many or no size at all.

J gene,D gene,V gene,clone size,CDR3 DNA,CDR3 protein
TRBJ2-1,NA,TRBV27,NA,TGTGCCAGCAGTTTAGATGGGACGGGCAACTACAATGAGCAGTTCTTC,CASSLDGTGNYNEQFF
TRBJ2-7,NA,TRBV20-1,many,TGCAGTGCCCAGACAGCGTCCTACTTTAAGGAGTACTTC,CSAQTASYFKEYF
TRBJ2-5,NA,TRBV6-5,few,TGTGCCAGCAGTTACGGCCCCCCGGGGGCCCAGTACTTC,CASSYGPPGAQYF
TRBJ2-7,NA,TRBV3-1,NA,TGTGCCAGCAGCCCTAGCGTGGATACCTACGAGCAGTACTTC,CASSPSVDTYEQYF
TRBJ2-1,NA,TRBV27,few,TGTGCCAGCAGTTTGGCGGACTCCTACAATGAGCAGTTCTTC,CASSLADSYNEQFF
TRBJ1-1,NA,TRBV29-1,many,TGCAGCGTTATTCAGATGAACACTGAAGCTTTCTTT,CSVIQMNTEAFF
TRBJ2-1,NA,TRBV12-3/TRBV12-4,NA,TGTGCCAGCAGTTTTGTACGGGAGTTCGGTAATGAGCAGTTCTTC,CASSFVREFGNEQFF
TRBJ2-3,NA,TRBV9,few,TGTGCCAGCAGCGTAGTTGGGCAAGCAGATACGCAGTATTTT,CASSVVGQADTQYF
TRBJ2-7,NA,TRBV4-1,few,TGCGCCAGCAGCCAAGTCGTGGTTGGGGGCTCCTACGAGCAGTACTTC,CASSQVVVGGSYEQYF
TRBJ1-5,NA,TRBV3-1,NA,TGTGCCAGCAGCCAAGAGGCAGACCGCAATCAGCCCCAGCATTTT,CASSQEADRNQPQHF
TRBJ2-1,NA,TRBV7-6,NA,TGTGCCAGCACCGAGCACAGCTCCTACAATGAGCAGTTCTTC,CASTEHSSYNEQFF
TRBJ1-1,NA,TRBV6-5,few,TGTGCCAGCAGTTACTCACGGACCGAAGCTTTCTTT,CASSYSRTEAFF
TRBJ2-3,NA,TRBV5-1,NA,TGCGCCAGCAGCTTATGGGTGGACGTTGCGTACGATACGCAGTATTTT,CASSLWVDVAYDTQYF
TRBJ2-3,NA,TRBV27,NA,TGTGCCAGCAGTTTATATGTTGCAGATACGCAGTATTTT,CASSLYVADTQYF
TRBJ2-7,NA,TRBV6-5,NA,TGTGCCAGCAGTTACTCGTCTAGCTCACCCCTGGCGGAGTACTTC,CASSYSSSSPLAEYF
TRBJ2-1,TRBD2,TRBV6-5,few,TGTGCCAGCAGTTCCGGACCAGCGGGGGGAACTTACAATGAGCAGTTCTTC,CASSSGPAGGTYNEQFF
TRBJ2-1,NA,TRBV20-1,few,TGCAGTGCTAGAGAGTCAAGGGGGGACATAAACAATGAGCAGTTCTTC,CSARESRGDINNEQFF
TRBJ1-1,NA,TRBV7-6,NA,TGTGCCAGCAGCCAGACAGCTTACTCGGGCACTGAAGCTTTCTTT,CASSQTAYSGTEAFF
TRBJ2-7,NA,TRBV18,NA,TGTGCCAGCTCATTTCCGGGACAATCCTACGAGCAGTACTTC,CASSFPGQSYEQYF
TRBJ2-2,NA,TRBV25-1,NA,TGTGCCAGCAGTTGGCGGGACTCGAACACCGGGGAGCTGTTTTTT,CASSWRDSNTGELFF
TRBJ1-5,TRBD1,TRBV9,NA,TGTGCCAGCAGCGAGTCTCCCGGGACAGGTAATCAGCCCCAGCATTTT,CASSESPGTGNQPQHF
TRBJ2-5,NA,TRBV15,many,TGTGCCACCAGCAGAGATAGTGGCGAAGAGACCCAGTACTTC,CATSRDSGEETQYF
TRBJ2-1,TRBD1,TRBV28,few,TGTGCCAGCAGTCGCAACAGGGGTAGAATCTACAATGAGCAGTTCTTC,CASSRNRGRIYNEQFF
TRBJ1-6,NA,TRBV5-1,NA,TGCGCCAGCAGCTTGACAGAGTATAATTCACCCCTCCACTTT,CASSLTEYNSPLHF
TRBJ1-6,NA,TRBV4-1,NA,TGCGCCAGCAGCCTCGACAGGTTTAATTCACCCCTCCACTTT,CASSLDRFNSPLHF
TRBJ2-1,NA,TRBV9,many,TGTGCCAGCAGCGTAGCAAATGAGCAGTTCTTC,CASSVANEQFF
TRBJ2-5,TRBD2,TRBV29-1,many,TGCAGCGTTGGACTAGCGGGAGTGGAGACCCAGTACTTC,CSVGLAGVETQYF
TRBJ2-3,NA,TRBV5-4,NA,TGTGCCAGCAGCTGGCCTGGAGGGGGCGCGGATACGCAGTATTTT,CASSWPGGGADTQYF
TRBJ2-7,NA,TRBV7-9,NA,TGTGCCAGCAGCTTAGAAATAGGACACTCCATTGAGGAGCAGTACTTC,CASSLEIGHSIEEQYF
TRBJ2-7,TRBD2,TRBV4-2,NA,TGTGCCAGCAGCCATCCAACTAGCGGTTTCCCCTACGAGCAGTACTTC,CASSHPTSGFPYEQYF
TRBJ2-4,NA,TRBV24-1,NA,TGTGCCACCAGTGATTTACCGACCGGCGACCCTACGGACATTCAGTACTTC,CATSDLPTGDPTDIQYF
TRBJ2-5,NA,TRBV3-1,NA,TGTGCCAGCAGCCGCAGGATTTCAGGCCAAGAGACCCAGTACTTC,CASSRRISGQETQYF
TRBJ1-1,NA,TRBV5-1,NA,TGCGCCAGCACAGTAGGACATGAAGCTTTCTTT,CASTVGHEAFF
TRBJ2-1,NA,TRBV7-8,few,TGTGCCAGCAGCTTAGATTCGTTAGAACTAGTGAATGAGCAGTTCTTC,CASSLDSLELVNEQFF
TRBJ2-7,TRBD2,TRBV4-1,NA,TGCGCCAGCAGCCAAGTCTTAGCGGGAGGAAACTACGAGCAGTACTTC,CASSQVLAGGNYEQYF
TRBJ2-3,NA,TRBV5-1,many,TGCGCCAGCAGCTTGGTAGGCAGCACAGATACGCAGTATTTT,CASSLVGSTDTQYF
TRBJ2-7,NA,TRBV4-1,NA,TGCGCCAGCAGCCAAAAGACAGGGACTACCTACGAGCAGTACTTC,CASSQKTGTTYEQYF
TRBJ2-1,TRBD2,TRBV28,many,TGTGCCAGCAGTTTAGTGGGACTAGCTTATGAGCAGTTCTTC,CASSLVGLAYEQFF
TRBJ2-6,NA,TRBV19,NA,TGTGCCAGTAGTATAGATAAGGGGACTGGGGCCAACGTCCTGACTTTC,CASSIDKGTGANVLTF
TRBJ2-7,NA,TRBV29-1,few,TGCAGCGTTGGGGAACGGGAGTCTACCTACGAGCAGTACTTC,CSVGERESTYEQYF
TRBJ2-6,NA,TRBV12-3/TRBV12-4,many,TGTGCCAGCCGATCAGGATTCTCTGGGGCCAACGTCCTGACTTTC,CASRSGFSGANVLTF
TRBJ2-7,NA,TRBV20-1,few,TGCAGTGCTAGTGATTCCCGGTCCAAGACCTACGAGCAGTACTTC,CSASDSRSKTYEQYF
TRBJ2-1,NA,TRBV6-5,NA,TGTGCCAGCAGTTACTCTTCGTACAATGAGCAGTTCTTC,CASSYSSYNEQFF
TRBJ1-2,NA,TRBV12-3/TRBV12-4,few,TGTGCCAGCAGTTTTGACGGAGGCTATGGCTACACCTTC,CASSFDGGYGYTF